The clone carrying this TCR beta chain is judged medium-sized. Its cognate antigen is unknown. This CDR3 comprises 14 residues. In germline, CDR1 is SGHDT, CDR2 YYEEEE. V shed 1 base and J shed 11 bases, with 13 bases lying between them. It was autoimmune disease history or systemic immunosuppression that excluded patients. TCRdb's copy holds only in-frame clones and misses some; the assay was immunoSEQ multiplex PCR. This sample has more than 9,000 clones, with 65% to 75% found just once. This entry belongs to a study of OX40 agonist ivuxolimab in advanced cancers. Study in general: Two patients with cutaneous melanoma and one with hepatocellular carcinoma, three in total, showed partial responses. Study-level results: Normalized T-cell clonal expansion was also low in a subset of nonresponders. CD8+ T cells showed, on average, more clonal expansion than CD4+ cells.

The starting material was CD4+ or CD8+ T cells sorted from blood, obtained in a trial of the OX40 agonist ivuxolimab. The receptor's source is an adult with an advanced solid tumor such as melanoma, head and neck, liver or kidney cancer. This chain connects TRBV5-6 to TRBJ1-6, with D unclear. CDR3 in DNA: TGTGCCAGCAGCTTGATTGGCCTGGTGGCACCCCTCCACTTT. Protein: CASSLIGLVAPLHF.